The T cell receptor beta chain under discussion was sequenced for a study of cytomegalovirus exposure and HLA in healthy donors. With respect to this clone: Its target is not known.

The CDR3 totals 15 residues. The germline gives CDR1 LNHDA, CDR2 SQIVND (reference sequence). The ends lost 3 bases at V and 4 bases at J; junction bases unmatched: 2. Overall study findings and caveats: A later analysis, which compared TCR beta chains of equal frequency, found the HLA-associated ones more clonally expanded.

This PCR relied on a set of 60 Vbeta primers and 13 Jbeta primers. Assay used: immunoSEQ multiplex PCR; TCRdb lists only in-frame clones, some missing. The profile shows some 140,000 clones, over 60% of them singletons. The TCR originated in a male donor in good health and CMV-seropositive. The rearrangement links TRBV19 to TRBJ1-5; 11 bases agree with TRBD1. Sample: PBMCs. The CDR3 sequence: CASSIGDRGNQPQHF. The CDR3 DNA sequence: TGTGCCAGTAGTATCGGGGACAGGGGGAATCAGCCCCAGCATTTT.